This T cell receptor beta chain was identified during a study of OX40 agonist ivuxolimab in advanced cancers. Background on the study: Patients in dose escalation had liver, melanoma, kidney or head and neck cancers. Age averaged around 54 years (range about 23 to 85), and approximately 80% were male. General observations from the study: Some nonresponders additionally presented with little normalized T-cell clonal expansion. Mean expanded clone counts were higher in CD8+ than CD4+ T cells.

The protocol was immunoSEQ multiplex PCR, while the TCRdb copy is restricted to in-frame clones and leaves out a portion. The sample consists of around 77,000 clones, about 90% of them appearing once. V dropped 3 bases and J dropped 6; count of bases not matched to a gene: 15. The CDR3 runs to 19 residues. Looked up from germline, CDR1 is SNHLY and CDR2 is FYNNEI. About this clone: Its cognate antigen is unknown.

The source material was CD4+ or CD8+ T cells sorted from blood, sampled in a trial of the OX40 agonist ivuxolimab. This clonotype originated in an adult with an advanced solid tumor such as melanoma, head and neck, liver or kidney cancer. This rearrangement joins TRBV2 to TRBJ2-1; TRBD2 matches 12 bases. The CDR3 is CASSDRKTSGGYSGNEQFF. CDR3 DNA sequence: TGTGCCAGCAGTGATAGGAAGACTAGCGGGGGTTACTCCGGCAATGAGCAGTTCTTC. Full variable domain (outside the CDR3, taken from reference TRBV2 and TRBJ2-1): EPEVTQTPSHQVTQMGQEVILRCVPISNHLYFYWYRQILGQKVEFLVSFYNNEISEKSEIFDDQFSVERPDGSNFTLKIRSTKLEDSAMYFCASSDRKTSGGYSGNEQFFGPGTRLTVL.